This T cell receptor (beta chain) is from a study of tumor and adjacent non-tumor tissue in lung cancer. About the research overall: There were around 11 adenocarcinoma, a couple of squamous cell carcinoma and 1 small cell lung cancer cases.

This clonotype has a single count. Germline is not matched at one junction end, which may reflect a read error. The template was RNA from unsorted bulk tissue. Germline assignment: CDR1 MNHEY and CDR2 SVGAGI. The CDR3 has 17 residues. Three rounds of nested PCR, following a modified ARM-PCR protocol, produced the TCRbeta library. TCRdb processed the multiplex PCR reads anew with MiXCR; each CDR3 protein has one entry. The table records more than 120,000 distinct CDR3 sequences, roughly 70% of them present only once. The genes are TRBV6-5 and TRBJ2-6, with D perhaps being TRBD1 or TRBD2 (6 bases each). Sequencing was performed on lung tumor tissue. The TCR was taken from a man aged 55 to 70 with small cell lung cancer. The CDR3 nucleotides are TGTGCCAGCAGTTACTGGCAGGGGAAAGGAGGGGGCAACGTCCTGACTTTC. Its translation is CASSYWQGKGGGNVLTF.